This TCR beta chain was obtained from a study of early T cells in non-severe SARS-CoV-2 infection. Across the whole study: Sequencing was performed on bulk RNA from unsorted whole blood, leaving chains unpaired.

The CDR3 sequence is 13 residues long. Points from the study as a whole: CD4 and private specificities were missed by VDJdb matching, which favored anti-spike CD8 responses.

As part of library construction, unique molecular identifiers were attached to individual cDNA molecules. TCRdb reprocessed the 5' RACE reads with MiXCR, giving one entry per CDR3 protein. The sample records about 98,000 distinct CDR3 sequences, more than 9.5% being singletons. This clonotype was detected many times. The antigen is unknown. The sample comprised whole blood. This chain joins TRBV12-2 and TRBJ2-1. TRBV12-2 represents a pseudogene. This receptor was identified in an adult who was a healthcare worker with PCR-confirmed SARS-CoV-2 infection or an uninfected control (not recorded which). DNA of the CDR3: TGTGCAAGTCGCACGAGGAGAGACAATGAGCAGTTCTTC. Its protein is CASRTRRDNEQFF.